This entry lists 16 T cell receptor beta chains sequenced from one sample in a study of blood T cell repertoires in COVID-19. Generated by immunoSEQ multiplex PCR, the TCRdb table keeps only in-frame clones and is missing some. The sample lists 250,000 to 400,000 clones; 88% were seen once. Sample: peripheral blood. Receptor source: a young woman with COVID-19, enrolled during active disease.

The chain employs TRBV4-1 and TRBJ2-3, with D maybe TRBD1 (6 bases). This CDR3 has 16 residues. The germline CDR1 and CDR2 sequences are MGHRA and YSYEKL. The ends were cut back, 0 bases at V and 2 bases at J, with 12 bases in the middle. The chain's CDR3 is CASSQDGQRPTDTQYF. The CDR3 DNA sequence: TGCGCCAGCAGCCAAGACGGACAGAGACCCACAGATACGCAGTATTTT.

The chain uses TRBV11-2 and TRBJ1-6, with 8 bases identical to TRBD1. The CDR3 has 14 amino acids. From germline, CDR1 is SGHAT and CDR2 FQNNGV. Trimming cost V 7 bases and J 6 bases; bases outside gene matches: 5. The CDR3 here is CASTPDRVNSPLHF. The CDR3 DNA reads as TGTGCCAGCACCCCGGACAGGGTTAATTCACCCCTCCACTTT.

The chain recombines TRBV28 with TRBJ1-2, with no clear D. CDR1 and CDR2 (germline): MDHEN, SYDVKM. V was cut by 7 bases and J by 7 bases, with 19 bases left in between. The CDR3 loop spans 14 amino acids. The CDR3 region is CASKRGDRDRGYTF. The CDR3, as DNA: TGTGCCAGCAAGCGAGGCGACCGGGATCGTGGCTACACCTTC.

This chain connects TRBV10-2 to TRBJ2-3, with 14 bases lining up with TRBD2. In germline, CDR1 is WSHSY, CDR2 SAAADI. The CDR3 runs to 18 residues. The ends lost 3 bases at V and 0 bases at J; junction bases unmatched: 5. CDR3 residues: CASSDPGLAGGSTDTQYF. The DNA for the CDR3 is TGCGCCAGCAGTGATCCCGGACTAGCGGGGGGCAGCACAGATACGCAGTATTTT.

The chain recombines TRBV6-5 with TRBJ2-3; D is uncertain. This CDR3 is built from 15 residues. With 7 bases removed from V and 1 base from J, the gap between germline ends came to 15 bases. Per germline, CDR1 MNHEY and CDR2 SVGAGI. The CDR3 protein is CASTPSATGTDTQYF. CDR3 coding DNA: TGTGCCAGCACCCCGTCGGCGACTGGCACAGATACGCAGTATTTT.

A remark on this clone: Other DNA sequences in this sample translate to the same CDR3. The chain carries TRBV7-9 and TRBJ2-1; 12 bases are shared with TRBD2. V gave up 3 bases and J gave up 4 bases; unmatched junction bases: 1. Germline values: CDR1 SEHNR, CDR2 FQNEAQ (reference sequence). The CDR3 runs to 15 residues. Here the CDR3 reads CASSLGLAGYNEQFF. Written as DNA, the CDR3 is TGTGCCAGCAGCTTGGGACTAGCGGGTTACAATGAGCAGTTCTTC.

CDR3 coding DNA: TGTGCCAGCAGTTACAACATGAACACTGAAGCTTTCTTT. It yields the protein CASSYNMNTEAFF. The rearrangement uses TRBV6-2 or TRBV6-3 and TRBJ1-1; the D is unclear. The CDR3 is made up of 13 amino acids. The V and J ends lost 2 bases and 0 bases respectively, with 4 bases between them. Germline V CDR1 and CDR2: MNHEY, SVGEGT.

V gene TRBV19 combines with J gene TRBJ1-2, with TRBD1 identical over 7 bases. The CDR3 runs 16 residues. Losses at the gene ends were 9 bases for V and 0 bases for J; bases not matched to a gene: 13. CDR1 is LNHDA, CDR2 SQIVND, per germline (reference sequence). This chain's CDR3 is CASGDPRQGANYGYTF. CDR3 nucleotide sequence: TGTGCCAGCGGAGACCCAAGACAGGGAGCTAACTATGGCTACACCTTC.

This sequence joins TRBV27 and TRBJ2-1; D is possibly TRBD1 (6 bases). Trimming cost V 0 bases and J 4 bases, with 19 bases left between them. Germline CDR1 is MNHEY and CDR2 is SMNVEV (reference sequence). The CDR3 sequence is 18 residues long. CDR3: CASSLSAMDSLAYNEQFF. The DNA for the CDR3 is TGTGCCAGCAGTTTATCCGCTATGGACAGCCTGGCGTACAATGAGCAGTTCTTC.

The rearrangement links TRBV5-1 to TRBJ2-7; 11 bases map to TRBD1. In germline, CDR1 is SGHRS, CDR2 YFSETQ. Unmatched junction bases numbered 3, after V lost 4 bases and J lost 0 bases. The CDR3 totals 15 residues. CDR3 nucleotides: TGCGCCAGCAGCACGGGGACAGGGGGCTCCTACGAGCAGTACTTC. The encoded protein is CASSTGTGGSYEQYF.

CDR3 DNA sequence: TGTGCCTGGAGTACCGGGACAGGGGTTAATGAGCAGTTCTTC. This gives the protein CAWSTGTGVNEQFF. The chain couples TRBV30 to TRBJ2-1; 10 positions agree with TRBD1. With V trimmed by 2 bases and J by 7 bases, 5 bases remained unmatched. The CDR3 has 14 residues. Germline V CDR1 and CDR2: GTSNPN, SVGIG (reference sequence). Full variable domain (remainder filled in from reference TRBV30 and TRBJ2-1): SQTIHQWPATLVQPVGSPLSLECTVEGTSNPNLYWYRQAAGRGLQLLFYSVGIGQISSEVPQNLSASRPQDRQFILSSKKLLLSDSGFYLCAWSTGTGVNEQFFGPGTRLTVL.

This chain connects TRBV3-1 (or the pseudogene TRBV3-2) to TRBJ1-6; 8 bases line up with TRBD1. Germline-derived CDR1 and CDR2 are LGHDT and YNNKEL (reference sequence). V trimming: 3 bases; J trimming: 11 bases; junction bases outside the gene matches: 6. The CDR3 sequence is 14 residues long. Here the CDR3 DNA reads TGTGCCAGCAGCCAGCAGGGGGCAGGGACACCCCTCCACTTT. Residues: CASSQQGAGTPLHF.

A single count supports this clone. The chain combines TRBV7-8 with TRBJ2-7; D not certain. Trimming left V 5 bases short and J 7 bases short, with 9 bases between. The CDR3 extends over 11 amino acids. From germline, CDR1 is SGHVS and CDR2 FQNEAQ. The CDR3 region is CASSLLSEQYF. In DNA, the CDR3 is TGTGCCAGCAGCCTCCTCAGTGAGCAGTACTTC.

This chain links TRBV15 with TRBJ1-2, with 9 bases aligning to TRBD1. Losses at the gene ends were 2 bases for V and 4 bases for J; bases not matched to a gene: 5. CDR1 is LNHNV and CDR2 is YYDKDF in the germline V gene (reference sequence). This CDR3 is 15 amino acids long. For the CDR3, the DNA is TGTGCCACCAGCAGAACACCGGGACAGGGCTATGGCTACACCTTC. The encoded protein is CATSRTPGQGYGYTF.

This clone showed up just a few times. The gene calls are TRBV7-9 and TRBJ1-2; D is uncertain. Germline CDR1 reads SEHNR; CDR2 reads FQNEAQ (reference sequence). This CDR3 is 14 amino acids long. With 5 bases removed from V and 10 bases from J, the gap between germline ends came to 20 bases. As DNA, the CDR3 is TGTGCCAGCAGCCCGACCGGCGGCCGACCTAACTACACCTTC. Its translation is CASSPTGGRPNYTF.

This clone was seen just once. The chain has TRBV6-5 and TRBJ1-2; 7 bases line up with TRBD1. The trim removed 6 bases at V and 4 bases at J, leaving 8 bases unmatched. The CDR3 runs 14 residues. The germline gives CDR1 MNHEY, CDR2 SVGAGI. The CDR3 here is CASSPRTGSYGYTF. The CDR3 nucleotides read TGTGCCAGCAGCCCCAGGACAGGTAGCTATGGCTACACCTTC.